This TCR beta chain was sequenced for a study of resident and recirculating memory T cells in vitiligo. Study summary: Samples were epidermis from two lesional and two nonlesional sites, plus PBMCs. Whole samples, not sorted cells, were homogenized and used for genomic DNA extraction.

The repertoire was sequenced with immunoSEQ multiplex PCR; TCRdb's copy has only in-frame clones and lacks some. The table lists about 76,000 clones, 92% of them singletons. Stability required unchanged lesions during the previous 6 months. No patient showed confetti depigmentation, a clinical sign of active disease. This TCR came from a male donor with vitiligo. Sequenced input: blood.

The CDR3 spells CASSYGYRGRGYEQYF. The CDR3 coding sequence is TGTGCCAGCAGTTACGGATACAGGGGGCGCGGGTACGAGCAGTACTTC. V gene TRBV6-5 combines with J gene TRBJ2-7; 9 nucleotides align to TRBD1. There are 16 residues in the CDR3. V trimming: 2 bases; J trimming: 4 bases; junction bases outside the gene matches: 9. Germline loops: CDR1 MNHEY, CDR2 SVGAGI.